The rows below give T cell receptor beta chains drawn from one sample of a study of blood T cell repertoires in COVID-19. Measured with immunoSEQ multiplex PCR; TCRdb has only the in-frame clones, and not every one. The sample gives under 250,000 clones, around nine tenths of which show up once; more than 5.5% is in the top ten. The sample consisted of peripheral blood. The receptors originated from a man aged 55 to 70 who had recovered from COVID-19. CDR3s include the opening cysteine and the closing phenylalanine or tryptophan. The D gene is left open where the match is weak. Some rows have no size entry. The others give once, few or many, or a class for an expanded clone.

J: TRBJ2-1
size: -
D: TRBD2
V: TRBV24-1
DNA: TGTGCCACCAGTGAACCGACTAGCGGCCCCTACAATGAGCAGTTCTTC
CDR3: CATSEPTSGPYNEQFF

J: TRBJ1-1
size: -
D: -
V: TRBV5-4
DNA: TGTGCCAGCAGCTTGCACCAGGGGCTGGGAGTTGTCACTGAAGCTTTCTTT
CDR3: CASSLHQGLGVVTEAFF

J: TRBJ1-5
size: -
D: -
V: TRBV2
DNA: TGTGCCAGCAGTGGGGGGCCGGGTCAGCCCCAGCATTTT
CDR3: CASSGGPGQPQHF

J: TRBJ1-5
size: -
D: -
V: TRBV4-3
DNA: TGCGCCAGCAGCCAAGAGACGGGTCAGCCCCAGCATTTT
CDR3: CASSQETGQPQHF

J: TRBJ2-2
size: -
D: -
V: TRBV5-1
DNA: TGCGCCAGCAGCTTGGGACTAGAACTAGGCAGAACCGGGGAGCTGTTTTTT
CDR3: CASSLGLELGRTGELFF

J: TRBJ2-2
size: -
D: TRBD1
V: TRBV27
DNA: TGTGCCAGCAGCCGGGACAGGGGGCAAGGGGAGCTGTTTTTT
CDR3: CASSRDRGQGELFF

J: TRBJ1-6
size: -
D: TRBD1
V: TRBV9
DNA: TGTGCCAGCAGCGTGGAACAGGGGCCCCACCATAATTCACCCCTCCACTTT
CDR3: CASSVEQGPHHNSPLHF

J: TRBJ2-7
size: -
D: TRBD1
V: TRBV25-1
DNA: TGTGCCAGACCGACAGGGGACTACGAGCAGTACTTC
CDR3: CARPTGDYEQYF

J: TRBJ1-5
size: few
D: -
V: TRBV28
DNA: TGTGCCGCCCAGGACTGGGGTGATCAGCCCCAGCATTTT
CDR3: CAAQDWGDQPQHF

J: TRBJ1-5
size: -
D: -
V: TRBV19
DNA: TGTGCCAGTAGCAGGGGATTGAGCAATCAGCCCCAGCATTTT
CDR3: CASSRGLSNQPQHF

J: TRBJ2-3
size: -
D: TRBD2
V: TRBV5-8
DNA: TGTGCCAGCAGCTTGGGGTACGGGAGGAGCACAGATACGCAGTATTTT
CDR3: CASSLGYGRSTDTQYF

J: TRBJ1-2
size: -
D: -
V: TRBV28
DNA: TGTGCCAGCAGAGAACAGGGATCTGGGCGCTACACCTTC
CDR3: CASREQGSGRYTF

J: TRBJ1-2
size: -
D: TRBD1
V: TRBV30
DNA: TGTGCCTGGAGTGAAGGACAGGGAACTAACTATGGCTACACCTTC
CDR3: CAWSEGQGTNYGYTF

J: TRBJ2-3
size: once
D: TRBD2
V: TRBV14
DNA: TGTGCCAGCAGCCCGGTGACTAGCGGGGAATCTAGCACAGATACGCAGTATTTT
CDR3: CASSPVTSGESSTDTQYF

J: TRBJ2-7
size: -
D: -
V: TRBV19
DNA: TGTGCCAGTAGCAGAGACGGACAGCTCTACGAGCAGTACTTC
CDR3: CASSRDGQLYEQYF

J: TRBJ2-5
size: -
D: -
V: TRBV11-2
DNA: TGTGCCAGCAGCCCCAACCAAGAGACCCAGTACTTC
CDR3: CASSPNQETQYF

J: TRBJ1-1
size: -
D: -
V: TRBV9
DNA: TGTGCCAGCAGCGTGGACATGACGAACACTGAAGCTTTCTTT
CDR3: CASSVDMTNTEAFF

J: TRBJ1-1
size: -
D: -
V: TRBV14
DNA: TGTGCCAGCAGCCAAGGGGCCACTGAAGCTTTCTTT
CDR3: CASSQGATEAFF

J: TRBJ2-2
size: -
D: -
V: TRBV3-1/TRBV3-2
DNA: TGTGCCAGCAGCCAAGGTGGCTCCGGGGCGAACACCGGGGAGCTGTTTTTT
CDR3: CASSQGGSGANTGELFF

J: TRBJ1-3
size: once
D: -
V: TRBV19
DNA: TGTGCCACCCGAGGGCGGGGGAACGAAAACACCATATATTTT
CDR3: CATRGRGNENTIYF

J: TRBJ1-1
size: -
D: -
V: TRBV11-2
DNA: TGTGCCAGCAGCTTAGGATTAGGCAGGGTAACTGAAGCTTTCTTT
CDR3: CASSLGLGRVTEAFF

J: TRBJ1-1
size: -
D: TRBD1
V: TRBV7-2
DNA: TGTGCCAGCAGCGGACAGGGTATGAACACTGAAGCTTTCTTT
CDR3: CASSGQGMNTEAFF

J: TRBJ2-4
size: -
D: -
V: TRBV6-2/TRBV6-3
DNA: TGTGCCAGCAGTGACAGTAGCCTAGCCAAAAACATTCAGTACTTC
CDR3: CASSDSSLAKNIQYF

J: TRBJ1-1
size: -
D: -
V: TRBV6-5
DNA: TGTGCCAGCAGTTATCGGGGATATGAAGCTTTCTTT
CDR3: CASSYRGYEAFF

J: TRBJ2-6
size: once
D: -
V: TRBV4-3
DNA: TGCGCCAGCAGCCAGGGACTCTCTGGGGCCAACGTCCTGACTTTC
CDR3: CASSQGLSGANVLTF

J: TRBJ2-2
size: once
D: TRBD2
V: TRBV4-1
DNA: TGCGCCAGCAGTTTTCGGAGCGGGGCCACGAACACCGGGGAGCTGTTTTTT
CDR3: CASSFRSGATNTGELFF

J: TRBJ1-1
size: -
D: TRBD1
V: TRBV6-4
DNA: TGTGCCAGCAGTGACGCGACAGGGGGTCGGACTGAAGCTTTCTTT
CDR3: CASSDATGGRTEAFF

J: TRBJ1-4
size: few
D: TRBD1
V: TRBV5-4
DNA: TGTGCCAGCAGCACTCGGACAGGGAGAGGTGAAAAACTGTTTTTT
CDR3: CASSTRTGRGEKLFF

J: TRBJ2-1
size: -
D: -
V: TRBV5-5
DNA: TGTGCCAGCAGTTCGGGGGGCACCCCCTCCTACAATGAGCAGTTCTTC
CDR3: CASSSGGTPSYNEQFF

J: TRBJ1-5
size: -
D: TRBD1
V: TRBV10-3
DNA: TGTGCCATCAGAGGACAGGGAGACGGCCAGCCCCAGCATTTT
CDR3: CAIRGQGDGQPQHF

J: TRBJ1-2
size: -
D: -
V: TRBV4-1
DNA: TGCGCCAGCAGCCAAGATCAGAAATATGGCTACACCTTC
CDR3: CASSQDQKYGYTF

J: TRBJ2-7
size: -
D: -
V: TRBV7-2
DNA: TGTGCCAGCAGCTTGGGGACTGTCTCCTACGAGCAGTACTTC
CDR3: CASSLGTVSYEQYF

J: TRBJ2-1
size: -
D: TRBD1
V: TRBV9
DNA: TGTGCCAGCAGCGTAGGCCGGACAGGGCCCTTCTTC
CDR3: CASSVGRTGPFF

J: TRBJ2-2
size: few
D: TRBD1
V: TRBV11-3
DNA: TGTGCCAGCAGTTACAGGGGTACCGAGAACACCGGGGAGCTGTTTTTT
CDR3: CASSYRGTENTGELFF

J: TRBJ2-1
size: -
D: TRBD2
V: TRBV10-3
DNA: TGTGCCATCAGCGGTCCTCTTGGACTAGCGGTAAACAGTGAGCAGTTCTTC
CDR3: CAISGPLGLAVNSEQFF

J: TRBJ2-1
size: once
D: -
V: TRBV19
DNA: TGTGCCAGTACGTCAACGAGCTCCTACAATGAGCAGTTCTTC
CDR3: CASTSTSSYNEQFF

J: TRBJ1-2
size: -
D: -
V: TRBV19
DNA: TGTGCCAGTAGTATAGACTCCGGGACAATGTATGGCTACACCTTC
CDR3: CASSIDSGTMYGYTF

J: TRBJ2-3
size: -
D: TRBD2
V: TRBV4-1
DNA: TGCGCCAGCAGCCAAGCAGGGACTAGCGGAGATACGCAGTATTTT
CDR3: CASSQAGTSGDTQYF

J: TRBJ1-4
size: -
D: TRBD1
V: TRBV5-3
DNA: TGTGCCAGAAGCGAAGAGGGGCCGACAGGGGGCGAGGAAAAACTGTTTTTT
CDR3: CARSEEGPTGGEEKLFF